This TCR beta chain was captured by sequencing in a study of control samples from healthy donors and cancer patients (dated by TCRdb to the early 2020s). As encoded in the germline V gene, CDR1 is MDHEN while CDR2 is SYDVKM. Relative to germline, V is 5 bases shorter and J is 11 bases shorter, with 13 bases between their ends. From the cysteine up to the phenylalanine, the CDR3 has a length of 13 residues. The read is trimmed to its CDR3 DNA, 39 bases read in frame from base 1. In regard to this clone: Its antigen has not been determined. Base qualities are not recorded, but no much larger clone differs from it by a single base.

Receptor libraries were prepared by the immunoSEQ multiplex PCR assay. TCRdb holds this immuneACCESS table with in-frame rearrangements only. Some clones are missing; in checked studies, unresolved V genes explain under half, and the rest has no known cause. The sample table contains over 100,000 clones; only one count was recorded for around nine tenths of them. The top ten clonotypes cover about 4.2% of the sample. The sequenced sample was blood. This clonotype originated in a human donor in good health. The donor label of this sample is uncertain. Rearrangement joined TRBV28 to TRBJ1-6; a confident D gene designation cannot be given. The CDR3 is CASSPGPRAPLHF. The nucleotide sequence is given as TGTGCCAGCAGTCCCGGGCCCCGGGCACCCCTCCACTTT.